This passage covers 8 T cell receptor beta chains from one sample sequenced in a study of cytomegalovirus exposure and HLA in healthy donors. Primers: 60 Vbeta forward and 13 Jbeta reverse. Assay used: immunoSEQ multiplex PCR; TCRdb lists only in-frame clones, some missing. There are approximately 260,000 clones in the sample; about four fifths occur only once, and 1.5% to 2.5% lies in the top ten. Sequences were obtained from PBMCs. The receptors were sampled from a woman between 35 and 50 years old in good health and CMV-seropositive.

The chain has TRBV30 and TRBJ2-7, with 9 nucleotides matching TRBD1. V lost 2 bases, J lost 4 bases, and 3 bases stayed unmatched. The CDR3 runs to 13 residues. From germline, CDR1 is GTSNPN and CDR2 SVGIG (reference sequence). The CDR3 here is CAWSQGQGYEQYF. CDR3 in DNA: TGTGCCTGGAGTCAAGGACAGGGGTACGAGCAGTACTTC.

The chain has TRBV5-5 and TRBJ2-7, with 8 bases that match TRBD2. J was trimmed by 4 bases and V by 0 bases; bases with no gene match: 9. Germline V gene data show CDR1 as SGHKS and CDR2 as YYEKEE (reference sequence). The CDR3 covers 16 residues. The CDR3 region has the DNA TGTGCCAGCAGCTTGGCGTTAGCGGGGCGGGCTTACGAGCAGTACTTC. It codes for CASSLALAGRAYEQYF.

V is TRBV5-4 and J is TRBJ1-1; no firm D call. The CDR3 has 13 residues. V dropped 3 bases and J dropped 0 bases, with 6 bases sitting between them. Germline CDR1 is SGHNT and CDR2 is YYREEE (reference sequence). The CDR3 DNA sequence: TGTGCCAGCAGCTCGGAGATGAACACTGAAGCTTTCTTT. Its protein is CASSSEMNTEAFF.

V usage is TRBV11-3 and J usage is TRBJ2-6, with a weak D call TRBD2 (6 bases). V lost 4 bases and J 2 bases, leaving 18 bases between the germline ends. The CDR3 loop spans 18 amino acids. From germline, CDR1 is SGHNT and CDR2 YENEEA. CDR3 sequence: CASSSGAGIWTGANVLTF. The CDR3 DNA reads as TGTGCCAGCAGCTCAGGTGCGGGAATATGGACTGGGGCCAACGTCCTGACTTTC.

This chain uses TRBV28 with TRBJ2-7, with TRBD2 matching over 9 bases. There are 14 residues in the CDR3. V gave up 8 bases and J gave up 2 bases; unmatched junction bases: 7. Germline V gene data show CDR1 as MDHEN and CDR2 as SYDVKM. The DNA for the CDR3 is TGTGCCAGCGGGCGGCTAGCGGGGCCCTACGAGCAGTACTTC. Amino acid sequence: CASGRLAGPYEQYF. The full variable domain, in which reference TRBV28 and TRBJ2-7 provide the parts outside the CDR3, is DVKVTQSSRYLVKRTGEKVFLECVQDMDHENMFWYRQDPGLGLRLIYFSYDVKMKEKGDIPEGYSVSREKKERFSLILESASTNQTSMYLCASGRLAGPYEQYFGPGTRLTVT.

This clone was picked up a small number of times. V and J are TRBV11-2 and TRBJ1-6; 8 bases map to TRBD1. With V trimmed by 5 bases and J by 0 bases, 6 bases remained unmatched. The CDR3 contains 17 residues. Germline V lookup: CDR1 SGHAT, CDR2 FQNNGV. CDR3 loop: CASSARQGSSYNSPLHF. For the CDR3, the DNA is TGTGCCAGCAGCGCAAGACAGGGGAGCTCCTATAATTCACCCCTCCACTTT.

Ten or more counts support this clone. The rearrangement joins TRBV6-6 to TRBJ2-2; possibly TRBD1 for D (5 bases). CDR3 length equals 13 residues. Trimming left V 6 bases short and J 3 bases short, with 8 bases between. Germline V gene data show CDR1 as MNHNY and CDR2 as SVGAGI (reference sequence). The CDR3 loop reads CASRTEYTGELFF. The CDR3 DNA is TGTGCCAGCAGGACAGAATACACCGGGGAGCTGTTTTTT.

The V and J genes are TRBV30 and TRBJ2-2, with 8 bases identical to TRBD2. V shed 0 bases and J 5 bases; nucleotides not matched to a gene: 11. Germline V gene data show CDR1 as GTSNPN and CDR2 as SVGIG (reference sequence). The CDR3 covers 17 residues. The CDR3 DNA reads TGTGCCTGGAGTGTACTCCCACTAGCGGAGCGGACCGGGGAGCTGTTTTTT. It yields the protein CAWSVLPLAERTGELFF. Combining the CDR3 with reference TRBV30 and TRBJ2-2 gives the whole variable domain SQTIHQWPATLVQPVGSPLSLECTVEGTSNPNLYWYRQAAGRGLQLLFYSVGIGQISSEVPQNLSASRPQDRQFILSSKKLLLSDSGFYLCAWSVLPLAERTGELFFGEGSRLTVL.